This T cell receptor (beta chain) comes out of a study of cytomegalovirus exposure and HLA in healthy donors. The protocol was immunoSEQ multiplex PCR, while the TCRdb copy is restricted to in-frame clones and leaves out a portion. This table has some 320,000 clones, approximately 86% appearing once. A note on this clone: Its antigen is as yet unknown.

Trimming stripped 4 bases from V and 1 base from J, with 8 bases between. Germline loops: CDR1 LGHNA, CDR2 YSLEER. This CDR3 has 14 amino acids. Study-wide findings and caveats: While the bulk of TCR sequences proved rare, some public TCRs turned up in many donors. The study labeled under 200 TCR beta chains cytomegalovirus-associated. Confirmation was obtained in vitro that a few CMV-associated chains are specific for CMV antigens. A later analysis found first-cohort TCR clusters tended to co-occur in the approximately 120 validation repertoires.

The TCR was taken from a woman between 25 and 40 years old in good health and CMV-seropositive. Sequencing was performed on PBMCs. V usage is TRBV4-3 and J usage is TRBJ2-1; unclear D gene. CDR3 region: CASSPGVSYNEQFF. CDR3 sequence (DNA): TGCGCCAGCAGCCCCGGCGTGTCCTACAATGAGCAGTTCTTC.